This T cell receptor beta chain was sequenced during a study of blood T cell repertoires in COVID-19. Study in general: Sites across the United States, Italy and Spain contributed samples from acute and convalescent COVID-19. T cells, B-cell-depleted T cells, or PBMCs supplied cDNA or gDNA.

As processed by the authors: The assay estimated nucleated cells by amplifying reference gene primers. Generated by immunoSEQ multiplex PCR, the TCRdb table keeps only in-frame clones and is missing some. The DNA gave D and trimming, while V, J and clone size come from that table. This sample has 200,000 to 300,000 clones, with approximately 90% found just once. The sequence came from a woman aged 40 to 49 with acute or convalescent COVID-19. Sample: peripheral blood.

CDR3 protein: CASSHRGWVDTQYF. The CDR3 bases are TGTGCCAGCAGCCACAGGGGATGGGTAGATACGCAGTATTTT. The rearrangement uses TRBV11-2 and TRBJ2-3; 7 nucleotides align to TRBD1. Unmatched junction bases numbered 7, after V lost 5 bases and J lost 5 bases. The CDR3 is made up of 14 amino acids. Looked up from germline, CDR1 is SGHAT and CDR2 is FQNNGV.